These 29 T cell receptor beta chains were all obtained from the same sample, sequenced in a study of blood T cell repertoires in COVID-19 (dated by TCRdb to the early 2020s). Receptor libraries were prepared by the immunoSEQ multiplex PCR assay. Entries here come from immuneACCESS through TCRdb and include only in-frame sequences with V and J called. Some clones fail to appear in such tables; in the studies checked, an unresolved V gene covers under half of the shortfall, and the cause of the remainder is unknown. In this sample the table shows 140,000 to 150,000 clones, 76% of which occur a single time. 4.2% of the sample rests with the top ten. Sequencing used peripheral blood. These receptors all come from a man between 60 and 70 years old with acute or convalescent COVID-19.

The rearrangement uses TRBV7-2 and TRBJ1-5, with 9 nucleotides matching TRBD1. Trimming removed 4 bases from V and 5 bases from J; junction bases left unmatched: 3. Germline values: CDR1 SGHTA, CDR2 FQGNSA. This CDR3 has 14 amino acids. The CDR3 loop is CASSYRTGDQPQHF. In nucleotides, the CDR3 is TGTGCCAGCAGCTATCGGACAGGGGATCAGCCCCAGCATTTT.

This clone was seen at least ten times. J is TRBJ2-1 and V is TRBV6-5, with a possible D match to TRBD1 (5 bases). V was pared by 4 bases and J by 7 bases, with 14 bases between. The length of the CDR3 is 14 residues. Germline loops: CDR1 MNHEY, CDR2 SVGAGI. CDR3 nucleotide sequence: TGTGCCAGCAGTTCGTGGGCAGGGAAGAATGAGCAGTTCTTC. It specifies CASSSWAGKNEQFF.

This clone occurred a few times. The V call is TRBV11-2, the J call TRBJ2-7; 7 bases match TRBD2. This CDR3 comprises 15 residues. Trimming removed 4 bases from V and 5 bases from J; junction bases left unmatched: 11. Germline V gene sequence: CDR1 SGHAT, CDR2 FQNNGV. In nucleotides, the CDR3 is TGTGCCAGCAGCTCTGGGAGGGGATATAGGGACGAGCAGTACTTC. It translates to CASSSGRGYRDEQYF.

This chain connects TRBV7-9 to TRBJ2-7, with TRBD1 matching 12 bases. Germline CDR1 and CDR2: SEHNR and FQNEAQ (reference sequence). This CDR3 is 16 amino acids long. V gave up 1 base and J gave up 6 bases; unmatched junction bases: 7. The CDR3 loop is CASSLGRDRGRAEQYF. Written as DNA, the CDR3 is TGTGCCAGCAGCTTAGGAAGGGACAGGGGGCGCGCCGAGCAGTACTTC.

The rearrangement joins TRBV25-1 to TRBJ2-3; no reliable D call. CDR3 size: 12 residues. Trimming took 3 bases from V and 5 from J, leaving 6 bases between them. Germline CDR1 and CDR2: MGHDK and SYGVNS. The CDR3 DNA is TGTGCCAGCAGTGATTCAGGAGATACGCAGTATTTT. Translated, it gives CASSDSGDTQYF. The entire variable domain, with the rest obtained from reference TRBV25-1 and TRBJ2-3, is as follows: EADIYQTPRYLVIGTGKKITLECSQTMGHDKMYWYQQDPGMELHLIHYSYGVNSTEKGDLSSESTVSRIRTEHFPLTLESARPSHTSQYLCASSDSGDTQYFGPGTRLTVL.

The CDR3 DNA is TGCGCCAGCAGCTACCTGGCAGCCGGGAATTCACCCCTCCACTTT. Translation: CASSYLAAGNSPLHF. The chain carries TRBV5-1 and TRBJ1-6; D uncertain. Trimming left V 3 bases short and J 7 bases short, with 14 bases between. The CDR3 length is 15 residues. Germline CDR1 reads SGHRS; CDR2 reads YFSETQ.

J is TRBJ2-2 and V is TRBV19; the D gene is possibly TRBD2 (7 bases). The CDR3 runs to 15 residues. The V gene lost 7 bases and the J gene lost 6 bases, with 18 bases spanning the gap. Germline assignment: CDR1 LNHDA and CDR2 SQIVND (reference sequence). Written as DNA, the CDR3 is TGTGCCAGTACCCCAAGGGGGGGGAAAGCCGGGGAGCTGTTTTTT. Protein sequence: CASTPRGGKAGELFF.

J is TRBJ2-1 and V is TRBV28; D uncertain. Germline V gene data show CDR1 as MDHEN and CDR2 as SYDVKM. This CDR3 comprises 16 residues. The ends were cut back, 3 bases at V and 0 bases at J, with 12 bases in the middle. The CDR3: CASSLSAAYSYNEQFF. DNA for the CDR3: TGTGCCAGCAGTTTGTCTGCGGCATACTCCTACAATGAGCAGTTCTTC.

The chain recombines TRBV6-1 with TRBJ2-7; D is ambiguous. The V gene lost 0 bases and the J gene lost 0 bases, with 9 bases spanning the gap. CDR3 length: 15 residues. Germline loops: CDR1 MNHNS, CDR2 SASEGT. CDR3 sequence reads: CASSEAAGYSYEQYF. The CDR3 DNA follows: TGTGCCAGCAGTGAAGCAGCAGGCTACTCCTACGAGCAGTACTTC.

Here the CDR3 DNA reads TGTGCCAGCAGCCTAACAGGGCAGAACACTGAAGCTTTCTTT. Translating it yields CASSLTGQNTEAFF. The chain has TRBV3-1 (or the pseudogene TRBV3-2) and TRBJ1-1, with D possibly matching TRBD1 (6 bases). The length of the CDR3 is 14 residues. Trimming took off 4 bases at V and 1 base at J, with 10 bases between the two ends. Germline V gives CDR1 LGHDT, CDR2 YNNKEL (reference sequence).

The CDR3 DNA follows: TGTGCCAGCAGCCTCCGAACAGGGGGCATTACAGAGACCCAGTACTTC. This translates into CASSLRTGGITETQYF. The genes are TRBV14 and TRBJ2-5, with 9 bases matching TRBD1. The CDR3 contains 16 residues. CDR1 is SGHDN, CDR2 FVKESK, per germline. V gave up 4 bases and J gave up 4 bases; unmatched junction bases: 10.

The chain is built from TRBV24-1 and TRBJ2-7; D might be TRBD2 (5 bases). V was clipped by 9 bases and J by 6 bases, with 23 bases between them. Germline V gene data show CDR1 as KGHDR and CDR2 as SFDVKD. The CDR3 covers 15 residues. In DNA, the CDR3 is TGTGCCACCTTCCCCCCTCCCGGGGTGCGCTTCGAGCAGTACTTC. Its translation is CATFPPPGVRFEQYF.

The rearrangement uses TRBV19 and TRBJ1-1; D is ambiguous. Germline V lookup: CDR1 LNHDA, CDR2 SQIVND (reference sequence). The germline V and J ends were trimmed by 5 bases and 7 bases, with 11 bases remaining between them. This CDR3 has 12 amino acids. The CDR3 sequence: CASSPPPGEAFF. The CDR3 DNA is TGTGCCAGTAGTCCCCCACCAGGTGAAGCTTTCTTT.

Comments on this clone: At one end, the junction sequence differs from germline, possibly due to a read error. Other DNA sequences in this specimen translate into the identical CDR3. This rearrangement joins TRBV5-1 to TRBJ1-5; 9 bases agree with TRBD1. Looked up from germline, CDR1 is SGHRS and CDR2 is YFSETQ. The CDR3 length is 16 residues. CDR3 nucleotide sequence: TGCGCCAGCAGCCACAGGGGGCGCATCGGCAATCAGCCCCAACATTTT. Its protein is CASSHRGRIGNQPQHF.

This clone has just one count. This sample also contains other DNA sequences that code for the same CDR3. J is TRBJ1-1 and V is TRBV29-1, with 7 bases lining up with TRBD1. CDR3 size: 13 residues. Germline V CDR1 and CDR2: SQVTM, ANQGSEA. Trimming at V came to 6 bases and at J to 2 bases, leaving 6 bases not matched to a gene. For the CDR3, the DNA is TGCAGCGTCGCCGGGACAGCTAACACTGAAGCTTTCTTT. Its translation: CSVAGTANTEAFF.

This clone was detected once. This chain uses TRBV5-1 with TRBJ2-4; D perhaps matches TRBD2 (5 bases). CDR1 is SGHRS, CDR2 YFSETQ, per germline. CDR3 length: 14 amino acids. Trimming removed 4 bases at V and 0 bases at J, with 8 bases between. CDR3 amino acids: CASSPGVAKNIQYF. The CDR3 DNA reads as TGCGCCAGCAGCCCCGGGGTAGCCAAAAACATTCAGTACTTC.

The rearrangement links TRBV10-1 to TRBJ2-1; the D gene is possibly TRBD1 (5 bases). The CDR3 sequence is 14 residues long. Germline V gene lookup returns CDR1 WNHNN and CDR2 SYGVQD (reference sequence). With 0 bases removed from V and 4 bases from J, the gap between germline ends came to 7 bases. The CDR3 loop reads CASSESNRYNEQFF. As DNA, the CDR3 is TGCGCCAGCAGTGAGTCGAACAGGTACAATGAGCAGTTCTTC.

The chain is built from TRBV3-1 (or the pseudogene TRBV3-2) and TRBJ2-1, with TRBD2 matching 11 bases. The junction had 4 bases not matched to a gene; V was cut back by 1 base and J by 8 bases. The CDR3 spans 15 residues. Germline V CDR1 and CDR2: LGHDT, YNNKEL (reference sequence). The CDR3 DNA reads as TGTGCCAGCAGCCAAGTAGGGACTAGCGGTCATGAGCAGTTCTTC. Translation: CASSQVGTSGHEQFF.

The chain recombines TRBV4-1 with TRBJ2-1; possible D gene TRBD1, 6 bases. The CDR3 sequence is 13 residues long. The germline gives CDR1 MGHRA, CDR2 YSYEKL. Trimming pared 3 bases from V and 4 bases from J, leaving 7 bases between. CDR3 coding DNA: TGCGCCAGCAGCCAGCAGGGGTACAATGAGCAGTTCTTC. Translated, it gives CASSQQGYNEQFF.

This clone was counted at least ten times. The chain joins TRBV28 to TRBJ2-7; 7 bases agree with TRBD2. V was clipped by 6 bases and J by 4 bases; unmatched bases: 12. CDR1 is MDHEN and CDR2 is SYDVKM in the germline V gene. The CDR3 has 15 amino acids. The CDR3 loop is CASSRPRGEIYEQYF. CDR3 coding DNA: TGTGCCAGCAGCCGCCCCCGGGGGGAAATTTACGAGCAGTACTTC.

This chain joins TRBV29-1 and TRBJ1-1; TRBD1 agrees at 7 bases. Trimming cost V 5 bases and J 1 base; bases outside gene matches: 7. The CDR3 is 14 residues long. CDR1 SQVTM and CDR2 ANQGSEA come from the germline V gene. The CDR3 here is CSVHGGQRNTEAFF. The CDR3 DNA sequence: TGCAGCGTTCACGGGGGACAGAGGAACACTGAAGCTTTCTTT.

This clone occurred once. The gene calls are TRBV24-1 and TRBJ1-2; the match to TRBD1 covers 8 bases. CDR3 length: 14 residues. V shed 0 bases, J shed 4 bases, and the junction held 0 bases outside the gene matches. CDR1 is KGHDR, CDR2 SFDVKD, per germline. CDR3 protein: CATSDLDRGYGYTF. CDR3 bases: TGTGCCACCAGTGATTTGGACAGGGGCTATGGCTACACCTTC.

The J gene is TRBJ1-3, the V gene TRBV6-2 or TRBV6-3, with TRBD1 matching 10 bases. The V and J ends lost 5 bases and 4 bases, in that order; junction bases with no gene match: 5. The CDR3 is made up of 15 amino acids. CDR1 is MNHEY, CDR2 SVGEGT, per germline. CDR3 in DNA: TGTGCCAGCAGTCGACAGGGGGCGGACGGAAACACCATATATTTT. It is translated as CASSRQGADGNTIYF.

The CDR3 here is CASSVQGEWGYTF. The CDR3 bases are TGCGCCAGCAGCGTACAGGGGGAATGGGGCTACACCTTC. The V and J genes are TRBV5-1 and TRBJ1-2; 8 bases map to TRBD1. Per the germline V gene, CDR1 is SGHRS and CDR2 is YFSETQ. The CDR3 totals 13 residues. After removal of 4 bases from V and 8 bases from J, the junction contained 7 bases not matched to a gene.

The chain uses TRBV7-9 and TRBJ2-1; D possibly corresponds to TRBD1 (6 bases). V lost 1 base, J lost 4 bases, and 11 bases lay in between. This CDR3 is 15 amino acids long. Germline loops: CDR1 SEHNR, CDR2 FQNEAQ (reference sequence). The CDR3 spells CASSLGSTGYNEQFF. CDR3 coding DNA: TGTGCCAGCAGCTTAGGGTCGACAGGTTACAATGAGCAGTTCTTC.

J is TRBJ2-1 and V is TRBV11-2; the match to TRBD2 covers 9 bases. After removal of 6 bases from V and 7 bases from J, the junction contained 10 bases not matched to a gene. CDR1 is SGHAT and CDR2 is FQNNGV in the germline V gene. The CDR3 totals 15 residues. CDR3 sequence (DNA): TGTGCCAGCAGAGTACCGGGACTAGCATCAAATGAGCAGTTCTTC. As protein: CASRVPGLASNEQFF.

The gene calls are TRBV19 and TRBJ2-7; 9 bases map to TRBD1. In germline, CDR1 is LNHDA, CDR2 SQIVND (reference sequence). The CDR3 is 15 amino acids. V dropped 3 bases and J dropped 5; count of bases not matched to a gene: 8. The CDR3 coding sequence is TGTGCCAGTAGTATCCGCACAGGGGGCTTCAACGAGCAGTACTTC. It encodes CASSIRTGGFNEQYF.

The chain employs TRBV1 and TRBJ2-2; the table calls TRBD2, which could not be checked here. TRBV1 is termed a pseudogene. This CDR3 region has 17 residues. CDR3: CTSSPGGGTTNTGELFF. The CDR3 DNA reads TGCACCAGCAGCCCGGGAGGGGGTACCACGAACACCGGGGAGCTGTTTTTT.

The J gene is TRBJ2-1, the V gene TRBV27, with 9 bases lining up with TRBD2. From germline, CDR1 is MNHEY and CDR2 SMNVEV (reference sequence). J lost 2 bases, V lost 5 bases, and 7 bases had no gene match. This CDR3 comprises 16 residues. CDR3 amino acids: CASSILAGSTYNEQFF. CDR3 coding DNA: TGTGCCAGCAGTATCCTAGCGGGATCGACCTACAATGAGCAGTTCTTC.